This T cell receptor beta chain was recovered during a study of OX40 agonist ivuxolimab in advanced cancers. Study-wide results and limits: There was clonal expansion of CD4+ and CD8+ blood T cells by week 6 at 0.1 to 3.0 mg/kg. On average, CD8+ T cells showed a greater number of expanded clones than CD4+.

Remarks on this clone: Its specificity is not known.

Deletions cut 6 bases from V and 1 base from J, with 15 bases between. This CDR3 spans 16 amino acids. Germline values: CDR1 MNHEY, CDR2 SMNVEV (reference sequence). Sequencing was performed with immunoSEQ multiplex PCR; in TCRdb, only in-frame clones are kept and a portion is missing. The sample includes 35,000 to 40,000 clones, roughly 90% of them seen just once. V gene TRBV27 combines with J gene TRBJ2-2; D call uncertain. The starting material was CD4+ or CD8+ T cells sorted from blood, obtained in a trial of the OX40 agonist ivuxolimab. The source is an adult with an advanced solid tumor such as melanoma, head and neck, liver or kidney cancer. CDR3 nucleotides: TGTGCCAGCAGCGAACAAGGGCAGATGAACACCGGGGAGCTGTTTTTT. It is translated as CASSEQGQMNTGELFF.